The 32 T cell receptor beta chains reported below all come from one sample, sequenced in a study of shared clonotypes between healthy human individuals (dated by TCRdb to the early 2020s). CD8 naive samples were CD45RO-negative cells positively selected for CCR7, giving a CD45RA+CCR7+ population that excluded TemRA cells. Library prep was done by the immunoSEQ multiplex PCR assay. In its TCRdb copy, this immuneACCESS table keeps in-frame sequences only and misses some clones. Where compared with another copy, unresolved V genes explain less than half of these, and the others have no known cause. The sample includes just over 2,000,000 clones, with roughly 95% observed a single time. Together, the top ten hold 1% to 1.3% of the sample. Sample: naive CD8+ T cells sorted from blood. The cell subset or site label, read with the paper, signifies: CD45RA+CCR7+. The receptors come from a man aged 18 to 30 in good health.

This chain uses TRBV7-3 with TRBJ2-5; 10 bases match TRBD2. The germline CDR1 and CDR2 sequences are SGHTA and FQGTGA. V trimming: 5 bases; J trimming: 3 bases; junction bases outside the gene matches: 3. The CDR3 totals 14 residues. The CDR3 DNA reads as TGTGCCAGCAGCCCTAGCGGGGGTGAAGAGACCCAGTACTTC. Translating gives CASSPSGGEETQYF.

The rearrangement uses TRBV2 and TRBJ1-5; no firm D call. The CDR3 is 14 residues long. Germline assignment: CDR1 SNHLY and CDR2 FYNNEI. V was cut by 6 bases and J by 5 bases, with 14 bases left in between. Here the CDR3 DNA reads TGTGCCAGCAGGGAGGGTTCCTCGGATCAGCCCCAGCATTTT. This translates into CASREGSSDQPQHF. The full variable domain, with the rest looked up from reference TRBV2 and TRBJ1-5, is EPEVTQTPSHQVTQMGQEVILRCVPISNHLYFYWYRQILGQKVEFLVSFYNNEISEKSEIFDDQFSVERPDGSNFTLKIRSTKLEDSAMYFCASREGSSDQPQHFGDGTRLSIL.

The J gene is TRBJ2-3, the V gene TRBV5-1; 10 bases agree with TRBD2. Trimming at V came to 1 base and at J to 0 bases, leaving 5 bases not matched to a gene. The germline V gene has CDR1 SGHRS and CDR2 YFSETQ. This CDR3 comprises 17 residues. CDR3 DNA sequence: TGCGCCAGCAGCTTGTTTGGACTAGCGGATAGCACAGATACGCAGTATTTT. It codes for CASSLFGLADSTDTQYF.

The chain has TRBV6-1 and TRBJ2-7, with 9 nucleotides matching TRBD2. Germline V gene lookup returns CDR1 MNHNS and CDR2 SASEGT. The CDR3 sequence is 16 residues long. Trimming took 2 bases from V and 6 from J; bases not matched to a gene: 11. In nucleotides, the CDR3 is TGTGCCAGCAGTGAATCACCGGGACTAGCATTAAGCGAGCAGTACTTC. Protein: CASSESPGLALSEQYF.

The rearrangement joins TRBV7-6 to TRBJ2-7; possibly TRBD2 for D (5 bases). Trimming stripped 4 bases from V and 7 bases from J, with 14 bases between. Looked up from germline, CDR1 is SGHVS and CDR2 is FNYEAQ. This CDR3 has 13 residues. DNA for the CDR3: TGTGCCAGCAGCTACGGACTGGGAGAGGAGCAGTACTTC. As protein: CASSYGLGEEQYF.

The chain uses TRBV5-1 and TRBJ2-1; tentatively, D is TRBD2 (5 bases). The CDR3 sequence is 15 residues long. Germline loops: CDR1 SGHRS, CDR2 YFSETQ. Trimming took off 4 bases at V and 3 bases at J, with 14 bases between the two ends. The CDR3 reads CASSPLPGYYNEQFF. CDR3 DNA sequence: TGCGCCAGCAGCCCACTCCCGGGATACTACAATGAGCAGTTCTTC. The full variable domain, completed using reference TRBV5-1 and TRBJ2-1, is KAGVTQTPRYLIKTRGQQVTLSCSPISGHRSVSWYQQTPGQGLQFLFEYFSETQRNKGNFPGRFSGRQFSNSRSEMNVSTLELGDSALYLCASSPLPGYYNEQFFGPGTRLTVL.

Remarks on this clone: One end of the junction does not line up with germline, which may come from a read error. The chain has TRBV6-6 and TRBJ2-1; 7 bases align to TRBD1. The CDR3 runs 11 residues. Germline loops: CDR1 MNHNY, CDR2 SVGAGI (reference sequence). The CDR3 protein is CASRTGTEMLF. DNA for the CDR3: TGTGCCAGCAGGACCGGGACAGAGATGCTCTTC.

The rearrangement uses TRBV19 and TRBJ2-3; 7 bases align to TRBD1. Trimming at V came to 5 bases and at J to 0 bases, leaving 5 bases not matched to a gene. Germline assignment: CDR1 LNHDA and CDR2 SQIVND (reference sequence). This CDR3 contains 15 residues. The CDR3 protein is CASSPGTASTDTQYF. CDR3 bases: TGTGCCAGTAGTCCCGGGACAGCTAGCACAGATACGCAGTATTTT.

The chain joins TRBV5-8 to TRBJ1-1; D gene ambiguous. Trimming left V 0 bases short and J 1 base short, with 7 bases between. Germline V gene sequence: CDR1 SGHTS, CDR2 YDEGEE. This CDR3 comprises 14 residues. CDR3 DNA sequence: TGTGCCAGCAGCTTGGGACGTTGGAACACTGAAGCTTTCTTT. Amino acids: CASSLGRWNTEAFF.

This chain links TRBV2 with TRBJ2-7; a weak D match, TRBD2 (5 bases). This CDR3 region has 14 residues. V was pared by 11 bases and J by 0 bases, with 17 bases between. Germline values: CDR1 SNHLY, CDR2 FYNNEI. DNA of the CDR3: TGTGCCCTCGCGGGCACGTTAAACTCCTACGAGCAGTACTTC. This codes for CALAGTLNSYEQYF.

CDR3 coding DNA: TGTGCCAGCAGACTCGAGGGGGGCCAGCCCCAGCATTTT. Amino acid sequence: CASRLEGGQPQHF. V gene TRBV2 combines with J gene TRBJ1-5, with D maybe TRBD1 (6 bases). Germline assignment: CDR1 SNHLY and CDR2 FYNNEI. The CDR3 contains 13 residues. V dropped 6 bases and J dropped 7 bases, with 13 bases sitting between them.

The gene calls are TRBV7-6 and TRBJ2-7, with D tentatively TRBD1 (6 bases). The CDR3 runs 16 residues. The germline V gene encodes CDR1 SGHVS and CDR2 FNYEAQ. V gave up 5 bases and J gave up 5 bases, with 22 bases separating them. CDR3 loop: CASSLEGVPGVNEQYF. CDR3 bases: TGTGCCAGCAGCCTTGAGGGGGTACCCGGGGTGAACGAGCAGTACTTC.

The V and J genes are TRBV10-2 and TRBJ2-5; no definite D call. The length of the CDR3 is 13 residues. The V gene's germline CDR1 is WSHSY and CDR2 SAAADI. V was trimmed by 0 bases and J by 9 bases, leaving 11 bases between them. CDR3 bases: TGCGCCAGCAGTGAGTCGAAGCCGGACCCCCAGTACTTC. It codes for CASSESKPDPQYF.

V is TRBV19 and J is TRBJ2-7; 11 bases fit TRBD2. CDR3 length: 17 amino acids. Germline lookup yields CDR1 LNHDA and CDR2 SQIVND (reference sequence). After removal of 5 bases from V and 1 base from J, the junction contained 10 bases not matched to a gene. The CDR3: CASSPIVTSGESYEQYF. CDR3 nucleotides: TGTGCCAGTAGTCCAATAGTGACTAGCGGGGAGTCCTACGAGCAGTACTTC. The entire variable domain, with the rest obtained from reference TRBV19 and TRBJ2-7, is as follows: DGGITQSPKYLFRKEGQNVTLSCEQNLNHDAMYWYRQDPGQGLRLIYYSQIVNDFQKGDIAEGYSVSREKKESFPLTVTSAQKNPTAFYLCASSPIVTSGESYEQYFGPGTRLTVT.

V and J are TRBV7-9 and TRBJ2-7; 10 nucleotides align to TRBD2. The CDR3 loop spans 14 amino acids. Looked up from germline, CDR1 is SEHNR and CDR2 is FQNEAQ (reference sequence). Trimming took 3 bases from V and 7 from J; bases not matched to a gene: 6. This chain's CDR3 is CASSFQREGQEQYF. The CDR3 DNA reads as TGTGCCAGCAGCTTCCAGCGGGAGGGCCAGGAGCAGTACTTC.

This clone was recorded only once. This rearrangement joins TRBV4-1 to TRBJ1-3; TRBD1 matches at 8 bases. CDR3 size: 13 residues. After removal of 3 bases from V and 7 bases from J, the junction contained 2 bases not matched to a gene. Germline CDR1 and CDR2: MGHRA and YSYEKL. The CDR3 reads CASSHRQGNTIYF. The CDR3 region has the DNA TGCGCCAGCAGCCATCGACAGGGGAACACCATATATTTT.

V usage is TRBV10-3 and J usage is TRBJ2-5, with D possibly TRBD1 on 6 matching bases. The V gene lost 10 bases and the J gene lost 5 bases, with 17 bases spanning the gap. CDR1 and CDR2 from the germline V gene are ENHRY and SYGVKD. CDR3 length: 13 amino acids. The CDR3: CASQGLVGETQYF. In DNA form, the CDR3 reads TGTGCCAGCCAGGGGCTGGTTGGGGAGACCCAGTACTTC.

This clone was counted only a few times. The gene calls are TRBV7-9 and TRBJ1-1, with D uncertain. This CDR3 is built from 12 residues. CDR1 is SEHNR and CDR2 is FQNEAQ in the germline V gene (reference sequence). Between the trimmed V and J ends, which lost 3 bases and 5 bases, there was a span of 7 bases. CDR3 sequence: CASSFTATEAFF. The CDR3 DNA sequence: TGTGCCAGCAGCTTCACAGCAACTGAAGCTTTCTTT. Drawing the rest from reference TRBV7-9 and TRBJ1-1, the complete variable domain is DTGVSQNPRHKITKRGQNVTFRCDPISEHNRLYWYRQTLGQGPEFLTYFQNEAQLEKSRLLSDRFSAERPKGSFSTLEIQRTEQGDSAMYLCASSFTATEAFFGQGTRLTVV.

The chain carries TRBV7-6 and TRBJ2-7; maybe TRBD2 (7 bases). The germline V and J ends were trimmed by 5 bases and 4 bases, with 24 bases remaining between them. The CDR3 extends over 17 amino acids. The germline CDR1 and CDR2 sequences are SGHVS and FNYEAQ. CDR3 bases: TGTGCCAGCAGCGTCCGGGACATGAAGGGGGGGCCTTACGAGCAGTACTTC. This codes for CASSVRDMKGGPYEQYF.

The J gene is TRBJ1-3, the V gene TRBV21-1. TRBV21-1 is flagged as a pseudogene. This CDR3 comprises 17 residues. The CDR3 coding sequence is TGTGCCAGCAGCAAAGGAAAGCGCCGAAGCTCTGGAAACACCATATATTTT. Translated, it gives CASSKGKRRSSGNTIYF.

The CDR3 nucleotides read TGTGCCAGTAGTAATCTTGGAGTCAGTCCCTACGAGCAGTACTTC. It is translated as CASSNLGVSPYEQYF. This chain links TRBV19 with TRBJ2-7; D ambiguous. Per germline, CDR1 LNHDA and CDR2 SQIVND (reference sequence). V lost 4 bases to trimming and J lost 2 bases, with 15 bases between them. The CDR3 extends over 15 amino acids.

V gene TRBV19 combines with J gene TRBJ2-5; perhaps D is TRBD1 or TRBD2 (5 bases each). The CDR3 runs 13 residues. The V gene's germline CDR1 is LNHDA and CDR2 SQIVND (reference sequence). Trimming took 6 bases from V and 5 from J, leaving 13 bases between them. The CDR3 protein is CASRNRDRETQYF. DNA for the CDR3: TGTGCCAGTAGAAACCGGGACCGGGAGACCCAGTACTTC.

V usage is TRBV6-5 and J usage is TRBJ2-1; D uncertain. The CDR3 covers 15 residues. Germline V gene lookup returns CDR1 MNHEY and CDR2 SVGAGI. V was clipped by 1 base and J by 2 bases, with 9 bases between them. In DNA, the CDR3 is TGTGCCAGCAGTTACTTAGCCGAAACCTACAATGAGCAGTTCTTC. Encoded protein: CASSYLAETYNEQFF.

The CDR3 sequence: CASSVGTSGRAETQFF. CDR3 sequence (DNA): TGTGCCAGCAGCGTAGGAACTAGCGGGAGGGCCGAGACGCAGTTCTTC. The V gene is TRBV9, the J gene TRBJ2-1; 13 bases map to TRBD2. After removal of 0 bases from V and 12 bases from J, the junction contained 9 bases not matched to a gene. CDR1 and CDR2 (germline): SGDLS, YYNGEE. This CDR3 region has 16 residues. Full variable domain (missing parts from reference TRBV9 and TRBJ2-1): DSGVTQTPKHLITATGQRVTLRCSPRSGDLSVYWYQQSLDQGLQFLIQYYNGEERAKGNILERFSAQQFPDLHSELNLSSLELGDSALYFCASSVGTSGRAETQFFGPGTRLTVL.

The chain is built from TRBV27 and TRBJ2-7; 8 bases are a match to TRBD1. The trim removed 5 bases at V and 4 bases at J, leaving 7 bases unmatched. Germline V gives CDR1 MNHEY, CDR2 SMNVEV (reference sequence). The CDR3 sequence is 14 residues long. This chain's CDR3 is CASSDGTGPYEQYF. The CDR3, as DNA: TGTGCCAGCAGTGACGGGACAGGACCATACGAGCAGTACTTC.

CDR3 in amino acids: CASSYYPERPVEQFF. The DNA of the CDR3 is TGTGCCAGCAGTTACTACCCCGAGCGGCCGGTTGAGCAGTTCTTC. The chain has TRBV6-5 and TRBJ2-1; tentative D call: TRBD2 (5 bases). From germline, CDR1 is MNHEY and CDR2 SVGAGI. V was cut by 1 base and J by 9 bases, with 16 bases left in between. The CDR3 covers 15 residues.

The CDR3 region is CASSKVRTGKIAKNIQYF. As DNA, the CDR3 is TGTGCCAGCAGCAAAGTGAGGACAGGGAAGATAGCCAAAAACATTCAGTACTTC. The genes are TRBV21-1 and TRBJ2-4; the tabulated D call, TRBD1, remains unverified against the DNA. TRBV21-1 is marked as a pseudogene. The CDR3 loop spans 18 amino acids.

This chain uses TRBV2 with TRBJ2-7; tentatively, D is TRBD2 (5 bases). V shed 7 bases and J shed 0 bases, with 16 bases lying between them. Germline V gene data show CDR1 as SNHLY and CDR2 as FYNNEI. This CDR3 is built from 15 residues. This CDR3 reads CASIGLGDSSYEQYF. For the CDR3, the DNA is TGTGCCAGCATCGGTCTCGGGGATTCCTCCTACGAGCAGTACTTC.

This clone was counted a single time. This chain uses TRBV27 with TRBJ1-3; tentative D call: TRBD1 (5 bases). Germline-derived CDR1 and CDR2 are MNHEY and SMNVEV (reference sequence). V dropped 5 bases and J dropped 0 bases, with 23 bases sitting between them. CDR3 length equals 19 residues. The CDR3 nucleotides read TGTGCCAGCAGTCGCTTCTCGCCGGGACGGCATAGCTCTGGAAACACCATATATTTT. It is translated as CASSRFSPGRHSSGNTIYF.

The V gene is TRBV29-1, the J gene TRBJ2-7; no clear D gene. CDR1 is SQVTM, CDR2 ANQGSEA, per germline. The CDR3 is 15 residues long. The V gene lost 2 bases and the J gene lost 0 bases, with 14 bases spanning the gap. CDR3 in DNA: TGCAGCGTTGAACGCCTGATGACAAGCTCCTACGAGCAGTACTTC. Amino acids: CSVERLMTSSYEQYF.

The V gene is TRBV28, the J gene TRBJ2-7, with no clear D. The V gene lost 4 bases and the J gene lost 4 bases, with 8 bases spanning the gap. The length of the CDR3 is 12 residues. Germline CDR1 is MDHEN and CDR2 is SYDVKM. The CDR3 DNA reads as TGTGCCAGCAGTTCCGACGGTTACGAGCAGTACTTC. Its translation: CASSSDGYEQYF.

The gene calls are TRBV7-8 and TRBJ2-1; maybe TRBD1 (6 bases). Trimming took 4 bases from V and 3 from J, leaving 10 bases between them. CDR3 size: 14 residues. Germline CDR1 SGHVS, CDR2 FQNEAQ. The CDR3 bases are TGTGCCAGCAGCTCGACAGGTGACTACAATGAGCAGTTCTTC. This encodes CASSSTGDYNEQFF.